Shown below are 15 T cell receptor beta chains from a single sample sequenced in a study of beta chain features in type 1 diabetes. The study reverse transcribed the entire isolated RNA, so it sequenced expressed TCRB transcripts. The method was immunoSEQ multiplex PCR; TCRdb's version includes in-frame clones alone and lacks a portion of them. The sample comprises 300,000 or so clones, approximately 8.2% of which are singletons, and around 0.44% rests with the top ten. Source material: central memory CD4+ T cells from blood. The receptor set was obtained from a woman aged 18-35 years in good health.

This clone was picked up a small number of times. The genes are TRBV4-1 and TRBJ1-4; 7 positions agree with TRBD1. The CDR3 consists of 16 residues. Trimming at V came to 4 bases and at J to 5 bases, leaving 10 bases not matched to a gene. Germline assignment: CDR1 MGHRA and CDR2 YSYEKL. The CDR3 bases are TGCGCCAGCAGCCCAGCGGCCGGACAGGAGAATGAAAAACTGTTTTTT. Translating it yields CASSPAAGQENEKLFF.

This clone was counted a few times. The gene calls are TRBV4-3 and TRBJ2-4, with 7 bases identical to TRBD1. V lost 0 bases, J lost 6 bases, and 8 bases stayed unmatched. The length of the CDR3 is 16 residues. Germline loops: CDR1 LGHNA, CDR2 YSLEER. CDR3 residues: CASSQETGQLINIQYF. The DNA for the CDR3 is TGCGCCAGCAGCCAAGAAACGGGACAGTTGATAAACATTCAGTACTTC.

This chain connects TRBV7-9 to TRBJ2-7; the D is unclear. CDR1 and CDR2 (germline): SEHNR, FQNEAQ (reference sequence). With 5 bases removed from V and 2 bases from J, the gap between germline ends came to 10 bases. This CDR3 contains 13 residues. Here the CDR3 DNA reads TGTGCCAGCAGCCCGACACCGGCCTACGAGCAGTACTTC. This translates into CASSPTPAYEQYF. Full variable domain (outside the CDR3, taken from reference TRBV7-9 and TRBJ2-7): DTGVSQNPRHKITKRGQNVTFRCDPISEHNRLYWYRQTLGQGPEFLTYFQNEAQLEKSRLLSDRFSAERPKGSFSTLEIQRTEQGDSAMYLCASSPTPAYEQYFGPGTRLTVT.

This clone was found many times. The rearrangement links TRBV18 to TRBJ2-3; 8 bases are shared with TRBD2. This CDR3 comprises 15 residues. Trimming removed 1 base from V and 1 base from J; junction bases left unmatched: 1. Germline assignment: CDR1 KGHSH and CDR2 LQKENI. The CDR3 nucleotides are TGTGCCAGCTCACCACAACTAGCGGGCACAGATACGCAGTATTTT. Its translation: CASSPQLAGTDTQYF.

This clone was seen a handful of times. The gene calls are TRBV14 and TRBJ2-1; 9 nucleotides agree with TRBD2. The junction had 4 bases not matched to a gene; V was cut back by 4 bases and J by 3 bases. CDR1 is SGHDN, CDR2 FVKESK, per germline. The CDR3 totals 15 residues. Written as DNA, the CDR3 is TGTGCCAGCAGCCCTAGCGGGACCAACTACAATGAGCAGTTCTTC. This codes for CASSPSGTNYNEQFF.

This sequence joins TRBV7-9 and TRBJ2-2, with 9 bases that match TRBD2. The CDR3 spans 15 residues. Germline lookup yields CDR1 SEHNR and CDR2 FQNEAQ (reference sequence). The V and J ends lost 3 bases and 1 base, in that order; junction bases with no gene match: 0. The CDR3 nucleotides are TGTGCCAGCAGCTTGACTAGCGGGAACACCGGGGAGCTGTTTTTT. This sequence encodes CASSLTSGNTGELFF.

V gene TRBV7-9 combines with J gene TRBJ2-2; 9 bases are shared with TRBD2. The CDR3 covers 16 residues. The trim removed 0 bases at V and 2 bases at J, leaving 1 base unmatched. Germline V gene lookup returns CDR1 SEHNR and CDR2 FQNEAQ (reference sequence). The CDR3 here is CASSLAGLANTGELFF. The CDR3 DNA reads TGTGCCAGCAGCTTAGCGGGACTAGCCAACACCGGGGAGCTGTTTTTT.

This clone has a handful of counts. V usage is TRBV25-1 and J usage is TRBJ2-5; D not resolved. With 3 bases removed from V and 5 bases from J, the gap between germline ends came to 19 bases. The CDR3 consists of 16 residues. Germline loops: CDR1 MGHDK, CDR2 SYGVNS. CDR3 in amino acids: CASSDSVRPLGETQYF. The CDR3 DNA reads as TGTGCCAGCAGTGACAGCGTGCGGCCGCTCGGGGAGACCCAGTACTTC.

This sequence joins TRBV28 and TRBJ1-2; maybe TRBD1 (5 bases). The V end was cut by 6 bases, the J end by 7 bases, with 24 bases between. Germline V gives CDR1 MDHEN, CDR2 SYDVKM. This CDR3 spans 16 amino acids. CDR3 DNA: TGTGCCAGCAGGCTCAGAACTCCAGGGTTTCAAGGTGGCTACACCTTC. It encodes CASRLRTPGFQGGYTF.

This chain connects TRBV7-2 to TRBJ2-3, with TRBD2 identical over 7 bases. The CDR3 sequence is 15 residues long. The J segment lost 1 base and the V segment lost 4 bases, leaving 5 bases of the junction unmatched. Germline V gene data show CDR1 as SGHTA and CDR2 as FQGNSA. The CDR3: CASSSAGPGTDTQYF. The DNA for the CDR3 is TGTGCCAGCAGCTCAGCGGGGCCTGGCACAGATACGCAGTATTTT. Complete variable domain (other parts from reference TRBV7-2 and TRBJ2-3): GAGVSQSPSNKVTEKGKDVELRCDPISGHTALYWYRQSLGQGLEFLIYFQGNSAPDKSGLPSDRFSAERTGGSVSTLTIQRTQQEDSAVYLCASSSAGPGTDTQYFGPGTRLTVL.

This clone was detected a few times. This chain joins TRBV5-1 and TRBJ2-1; 10 nucleotides match TRBD1. After removal of 5 bases from V and 4 bases from J, the junction contained 9 bases not matched to a gene. Germline V gene data show CDR1 as SGHRS and CDR2 as YFSETQ. The CDR3 sequence is 16 residues long. CDR3 bases: TGCGCCAGCAGATCGACAGGGGGCTCGGTATACAATGAGCAGTTCTTC. It translates to CASRSTGGSVYNEQFF.

This clone has only a few counts. This chain connects TRBV5-4 to TRBJ2-4; 8 bases line up with TRBD1. Germline V gene lookup returns CDR1 SGHNT and CDR2 YYREEE (reference sequence). The CDR3 loop spans 18 amino acids. V shed 2 bases, J shed 1 base, and the junction held 11 bases outside the gene matches. CDR3 coding DNA: TGTGCCAGCAGCTTTCTCCAGGGGGCAGGTTTGGCCAAAAACATTCAGTACTTC. It specifies CASSFLQGAGLAKNIQYF. The whole variable domain, filled in from reference TRBV5-4 and TRBJ2-4, reads ETGVTQSPTHLIKTRGQQVTLRCSSQSGHNTVSWYQQALGQGPQFIFQYYREEENGRGNFPPRFSGLQFPNYSSELNVNALELDDSALYLCASSFLQGAGLAKNIQYFGAGTRLSVL.

The gene calls are TRBV4-2 and TRBJ2-7; D unresolved. V was shortened by 0 bases and J by 3 bases, with 15 bases between the two germline ends. Germline values: CDR1 LGHNA, CDR2 YNFKEQ. There are 16 residues in the CDR3. Here the CDR3 reads CASSQDVAGLGYEQYF. For the CDR3, the DNA is TGTGCCAGCAGCCAAGATGTTGCAGGCCTTGGCTACGAGCAGTACTTC.

At least ten counts were recorded for this clone. The V gene is TRBV16, the J gene TRBJ2-7; maybe TRBD1 (6 bases). The V and J ends lost 1 base and 6 bases respectively, with 10 bases between them. This CDR3 region has 13 residues. CDR1 KGHSY and CDR2 FQNENV come from the germline V gene. Here the CDR3 reads CASSQYRQAEQYF. The CDR3 nucleotides read TGTGCCAGCAGCCAATATCGACAGGCCGAGCAGTACTTC.

The rearrangement uses TRBV5-1 and TRBJ1-1; D uncertain. The germline CDR1 and CDR2 sequences are SGHRS and YFSETQ. Trimming took off 1 base at V and 3 bases at J, with 10 bases between the two ends. CDR3 length: 14 residues. The CDR3 here is CASSLFNGDTEAFF. CDR3 coding DNA: TGCGCCAGCAGCTTGTTCAACGGGGACACTGAAGCTTTCTTT.